The text below deals with one T cell receptor beta chain. The PCR used 60 Vbeta and 13 Jbeta primers. Here immunoSEQ multiplex PCR was the method, and the copy in TCRdb shows in-frame clones only, minus some. The sample lists approximately 69,000 clones, 65% to 70% occurring once. The sample is drawn from a study of cytomegalovirus exposure and HLA in healthy donors. The V gene's germline CDR1 is SNHLY and CDR2 FYNNEI. This CDR3 has 13 amino acids. V lost 6 bases and J lost 5; bases outside the gene matches: 4. V is TRBV2 and J is TRBJ1-1, with 9 bases that match TRBD1. Sequenced input: PBMCs. The receptor's source is a middle-aged man in good health and CMV-seropositive. The CDR3 region has the DNA TGTGCCAGCAGAAGGACAGGGGTGACTGAAGCTTTCTTT. It is translated as CASRRTGVTEAFF.